One and the same sample provided the 31 T cell receptor beta chains below, sequenced in a study of blood T cell repertoires in COVID-19 (dated by TCRdb to the early 2020s). Libraries were built with the immunoSEQ multiplex PCR assay. Sourced from immuneACCESS, this table was stored by TCRdb with only in-frame sequences that have V and J called. A share of the clones is absent; for the studies checked, an unresolved V gene accounts for under half, and the remainder has no known explanation. The sample table shows about 100,000 clones, and approximately 80% are seen once. The ten largest clones capture about 12% of the sample. The specimen was peripheral blood. These receptors came from a woman between 65 and 79 years old with acute or convalescent COVID-19.

This chain links TRBV11-2 with TRBJ1-1; TRBD1 agrees at 7 bases. J was trimmed by 1 base and V by 2 bases; bases with no gene match: 4. This CDR3 is 15 amino acids long. Germline lookup yields CDR1 SGHAT and CDR2 FQNNGV. The chain's CDR3 is CASSLRGTANTEAFF. CDR3 in DNA: TGTGCCAGCAGCTTACGCGGGACAGCGAACACTGAAGCTTTCTTT.

The chain is built from TRBV4-1 and TRBJ1-2; 8 bases map to TRBD1. The germline CDR1 and CDR2 sequences are MGHRA and YSYEKL. The CDR3 is made up of 15 amino acids. After removal of 1 base from V and 5 bases from J, the junction contained 6 bases not matched to a gene. The CDR3 region is CASSQAPQGVYGYTF. The DNA for the CDR3 is TGCGCCAGCAGCCAAGCCCCACAGGGGGTTTATGGCTACACCTTC.

The chain carries TRBV23-1 and TRBJ2-7; 7 bases are shared with TRBD1. TRBV23-1 is designated an ORF whose function remains uncertain. Trimming removed 4 bases from V and 2 bases from J; junction bases left unmatched: 17. This CDR3 is 18 amino acids long. The CDR3 DNA sequence: TGCGCCAGCAGTCGCACAGTGACAGGGACAAGACTGCCCTACGAGCAGTACTTC. Its protein is CASSRTVTGTRLPYEQYF.

V gene TRBV18 combines with J gene TRBJ1-1, with 7 bases matching TRBD1. J gave up 5 bases and V 6 bases, and 6 bases lay outside the gene matches. In germline, CDR1 is KGHSH, CDR2 LQKENI. The CDR3 length is 13 residues. The CDR3 coding sequence is TGTGCCAGCTCGCCTGACAGGGATACTGAAGCTTTCTTT. Translated: CASSPDRDTEAFF. Full variable domain (missing parts from reference TRBV18 and TRBJ1-1): NAGVMQNPRHLVRRRGQEARLRCSPMKGHSHVYWYRQLPEEGLKFMVYLQKENIIDESGMPKERFSAEFPKEGPSILRIQQVVRGDSAAYFCASSPDRDTEAFFGQGTRLTVV.

The J gene is TRBJ1-4, the V gene TRBV30, with 8 bases aligning to TRBD1. Germline CDR1 reads GTSNPN; CDR2 reads SVGIG (reference sequence). Trimming took 2 bases from V and 6 from J; bases not matched to a gene: 8. The CDR3 extends over 15 amino acids. This chain's CDR3 is CAWSNNRGTDEKLFF. Written as DNA, the CDR3 is TGTGCCTGGAGTAATAACAGGGGGACGGATGAAAAACTGTTTTTT.

The chain combines TRBV9 with TRBJ1-6; 10 positions match TRBD1. The ends lost 0 bases at V and 13 bases at J; junction bases unmatched: 7. Germline loops: CDR1 SGDLS, CDR2 YYNGEE. The CDR3 is 15 residues long. The CDR3 reads CASSVEGTGVSPLHF. The CDR3 nucleotides read TGTGCCAGCAGCGTAGAAGGGACAGGGGTCTCGCCCCTCCACTTT.

CDR3 nucleotides: TGTGCCAGCAGTTCGCTAGCGGGGGGGCCCGAGACCCAGTACTTC. As protein: CASSSLAGGPETQYF. The gene calls are TRBV27 and TRBJ2-5; 12 nucleotides match TRBD2. There are 15 residues in the CDR3. Germline V gene lookup returns CDR1 MNHEY and CDR2 SMNVEV (reference sequence). V trimming: 4 bases; J trimming: 5 bases; junction bases outside the gene matches: 5.

This chain connects TRBV9 to TRBJ1-3; D is undetermined. CDR1 SGDLS and CDR2 YYNGEE come from the germline V gene. The germline V and J ends were trimmed by 0 bases and 4 bases, with 11 bases remaining between them. The CDR3 has 15 amino acids. The CDR3 region is CASSVGPAGGNTIYF. CDR3 bases: TGTGCCAGCAGCGTAGGTCCTGCGGGGGGAAACACCATATATTTT.

The CDR3 loop reads CASSLEPLGGDTQYF. CDR3 coding DNA: TGTGCCAGCAGCTTGGAACCCCTAGGCGGAGATACGCAGTATTTT. The gene calls are TRBV7-6 and TRBJ2-3; no definite D call. Deletions cut 3 bases from V and 5 bases from J, with 15 bases between. Germline V gene data show CDR1 as SGHVS and CDR2 as FNYEAQ. CDR3 length equals 15 residues. Drawing the rest from reference TRBV7-6 and TRBJ2-3, the complete variable domain is GAGVSQSPRYKVTKRGQDVALRCDPISGHVSLYWYRQALGQGPEFLTYFNYEAQQDKSGLPNDRFSAERPEGSISTLTIQRTEQRDSAMYRCASSLEPLGGDTQYFGPGTRLTVL.

The genes are TRBV5-1 and TRBJ2-2, with D possibly matching TRBD2 (6 bases). V was trimmed by 0 bases and J by 2 bases, leaving 20 bases between them. The CDR3 contains 19 residues. From germline, CDR1 is SGHRS and CDR2 YFSETQ. CDR3: CASSLELAGFGTNTGELFF. The DNA for the CDR3 is TGCGCCAGCAGCTTGGAATTGGCGGGGTTCGGGACTAACACCGGGGAGCTGTTTTTT.

This chain uses TRBV11-2 with TRBJ1-1; no clear D. CDR3 length: 14 residues. Germline V CDR1 and CDR2: SGHAT, FQNNGV. Trimming removed 1 base from V and 2 bases from J, with 8 bases in between. CDR3 residues: CASSLGAANTEAFF. As DNA, the CDR3 is TGTGCCAGCAGCTTAGGGGCAGCAAACACTGAAGCTTTCTTT. Drawing the rest from reference TRBV11-2 and TRBJ1-1, the complete variable domain is EAGVAQSPRYKIIEKRQSVAFWCNPISGHATLYWYQQILGQGPKLLIQFQNNGVVDDSQLPKDRFSAERLKGVDSTLKIQPAKLEDSAVYLCASSLGAANTEAFFGQGTRLTVV.

This clone has just a few counts. The chain links TRBV7-2 to TRBJ2-5, with 12 bases matching TRBD1. Germline trimming cut 3 bases from V and 2 bases from J; bases unmatched to any gene: 4. Germline CDR1 is SGHTA and CDR2 is FQGNSA. This CDR3 comprises 16 residues. CDR3 amino acids: CASSLGTGGVQETQYF. The CDR3 coding sequence is TGTGCCAGCAGCTTGGGGACAGGGGGCGTACAAGAGACCCAGTACTTC.

The rearrangement links TRBV5-1 to TRBJ1-2, with D possibly being TRBD1 (6 bases). Deletions cut 3 bases from V and 0 bases from J, with 12 bases between. From germline, CDR1 is SGHRS and CDR2 YFSETQ. This CDR3 contains 15 residues. The CDR3 loop is CASSSLTGSNYGYTF. CDR3 in DNA: TGCGCCAGCAGCTCGTTGACAGGTTCTAACTATGGCTACACCTTC.

DNA of the CDR3: TGTGCCAGCAGCCCGGGACAGGGGGGTTCACCCCTCCACTTT. Its protein is CASSPGQGGSPLHF. The chain employs TRBV3-1 (or the pseudogene TRBV3-2) and TRBJ1-6, with 11 nucleotides matching TRBD1. Germline V gene lookup returns CDR1 LGHDT and CDR2 YNNKEL (reference sequence). Unmatched junction bases numbered 2, after V lost 4 bases and J lost 9 bases. The CDR3 spans 14 residues.

The chain has TRBV7-2 and TRBJ2-3, with 9 bases aligning to TRBD2. In germline, CDR1 is SGHTA, CDR2 FQGNSA. This CDR3 spans 15 amino acids. V gave up 5 bases and J gave up 3 bases; unmatched junction bases: 6. CDR3 region: CASSVRGGETDTQYF. The CDR3 DNA sequence: TGTGCCAGCAGCGTACGCGGGGGGGAGACAGATACGCAGTATTTT. The complete variable domain, with remaining parts taken from reference TRBV7-2 and TRBJ2-3, reads GAGVSQSPSNKVTEKGKDVELRCDPISGHTALYWYRQSLGQGLEFLIYFQGNSAPDKSGLPSDRFSAERTGGSVSTLTIQRTQQEDSAVYLCASSVRGGETDTQYFGPGTRLTVL.

The genes are TRBV5-4 and TRBJ1-4; D ambiguous. Per the germline V gene, CDR1 is SGHNT and CDR2 is YYREEE (reference sequence). The length of the CDR3 is 13 residues. Between the trimmed V and J ends, which lost 4 bases and 8 bases, there was a span of 12 bases. CDR3 bases: TGTGCCAGCAGCCCCATGGGGAGCGAAAAACTGTTTTTT. This gives the protein CASSPMGSEKLFF.

The chain links TRBV10-3 to TRBJ1-4; 7 bases map to TRBD1. The V gene end was trimmed by 4 bases and the J gene end by 0 bases; junction bases not matched to a gene: 2. This CDR3 comprises 15 residues. Germline CDR1 reads ENHRY; CDR2 reads SYGVKD. In DNA, the CDR3 is TGTGCCATCAGTGGACAGGGTTCAACTAATGAAAAACTGTTTTTT. This encodes CAISGQGSTNEKLFF.

The J gene is TRBJ2-1, the V gene TRBV28; D possibly corresponds to TRBD2 (6 bases). The CDR3 length is 14 residues. V lost 2 bases and J 6 bases, leaving 11 bases between the germline ends. Germline V gene sequence: CDR1 MDHEN, CDR2 SYDVKM. CDR3 region: CASSLGGTLNEQFF. Here the CDR3 DNA reads TGTGCCAGCAGTTTAGGTGGGACTCTCAATGAGCAGTTCTTC.

The chain has TRBV2 and TRBJ1-2, with D possibly TRBD1 on 5 matching bases. V was cut by 6 bases and J by 5 bases, with 16 bases left in between. The CDR3 sequence is 14 residues long. Germline CDR1 is SNHLY and CDR2 is FYNNEI. CDR3 in DNA: TGTGCCAGCAGCGAAACCCCGGGGGTGTATGGCTACACCTTC. As protein: CASSETPGVYGYTF.

The chain joins TRBV23-1 to TRBJ2-3; a weak D match, TRBD1 (6 bases). TRBV23-1 is assigned to the ORF class and has an uncertain function. This CDR3 is built from 16 residues. The V end lost 8 bases, the J end lost 0 bases, and 18 bases lay between the germline ends. The CDR3 DNA follows: TGCGCCAGCGCCCATGGGGCAGGGGATAGCACAGATACGCAGTATTTT. Translating it yields CASAHGAGDSTDTQYF.

V and J are TRBV6-5 and TRBJ1-5; D may be TRBD1 (6 bases). Germline CDR1 is MNHEY and CDR2 is SVGAGI. The CDR3 is 15 residues long. V lost 2 bases to trimming and J lost 2 bases, with 10 bases between them. CDR3 protein: CASSYGAGGNQPQHF. In DNA form, the CDR3 reads TGTGCCAGCAGTTACGGTGCAGGGGGCAATCAGCCCCAGCATTTT.

This clone occurred a few times. The CDR3 protein is CASSETGGSRQPQHF. The CDR3 DNA follows: TGTGCCAGCAGTGAAACAGGGGGCTCGAGACAGCCCCAGCATTTT. This chain uses TRBV2 with TRBJ1-5; TRBD1 matches 9 bases. The length of the CDR3 is 15 residues. V lost 2 bases, J lost 7 bases, and 6 bases stayed unmatched. CDR1 SNHLY and CDR2 FYNNEI come from the germline V gene.

The chain links TRBV6-5 to TRBJ2-1, with D perhaps matching TRBD2 (7 bases). CDR3 length equals 15 residues. Trimming removed 8 bases at V and 4 bases at J, with 18 bases between. Germline V gene sequence: CDR1 MNHEY, CDR2 SVGAGI. CDR3 in amino acids: CASPLRGAPYNEQFF. In DNA form, the CDR3 reads TGTGCCAGCCCGCTTCGGGGGGCGCCTTACAATGAGCAGTTCTTC.

V usage is TRBV20-1 and J usage is TRBJ1-1, with a tentative D call TRBD1 (5 bases). The CDR3 loop spans 11 amino acids. CDR1 is DFQATT, CDR2 SNEGSKA, per germline (reference sequence). V was cut by 4 bases and J by 11 bases, with 14 bases left in between. CDR3 loop: CSAIDSPGAFF. CDR3 coding DNA: TGCAGTGCTATAGACAGCCCGGGGGCTTTCTTT.

The chain recombines TRBV21-1 with TRBJ1-4. TRBV21-1 is marked as a pseudogene. This CDR3 comprises 15 residues. This CDR3 is CASSNIGPHRGKLFF. CDR3 DNA sequence: TGTGCCAGCAGCAATATAGGGCCCCACCGGGGAAAACTGTTTTTT.

This clone was found a few times. The genes are TRBV29-1 and TRBJ1-6, with a weak D call TRBD1 (5 bases). The CDR3 totals 16 residues. Germline V lookup: CDR1 SQVTM, CDR2 ANQGSEA. The ends were cut back, 6 bases at V and 6 bases at J, with 21 bases in the middle. The CDR3 DNA follows: TGCAGCGTGCTGGGGGAGGTCGAGTTCTTTAATTCACCCCTCCACTTT. Residues: CSVLGEVEFFNSPLHF.

The count of this clone is one. V gene TRBV6-6 combines with J gene TRBJ1-6; D perhaps matches TRBD1 (6 bases). V was shortened by 0 bases and J by 7 bases, with 13 bases between the two germline ends. CDR3 size: 16 residues. Germline V lookup: CDR1 MNHNY, CDR2 SVGAGI (reference sequence). The CDR3 bases are TGTGCCAGCAGTTACTCGCCACAGGGATCGAATTCACCCCTCCACTTT. The encoded protein is CASSYSPQGSNSPLHF.

This clone turned up a few times. The rearrangement uses TRBV28 and TRBJ1-3; TRBD1 matches 7 bases. This CDR3 is 14 amino acids long. V was clipped by 6 bases and J by 0 bases; unmatched bases: 2. The germline V gene has CDR1 MDHEN and CDR2 SYDVKM. The CDR3 reads CASSRTGSGNTIYF. The DNA for the CDR3 is TGTGCCAGCAGCCGGACAGGCTCTGGAAACACCATATATTTT.

The gene calls are TRBV7-2 and TRBJ2-1; possibly TRBD2 for D (6 bases). In germline, CDR1 is SGHTA, CDR2 FQGNSA. Trimming took 5 bases from V and 8 from J, leaving 16 bases between them. The CDR3 spans 14 residues. The CDR3 DNA reads TGTGCCAGCAGCGAAGGAGGCGGGGCGCATGAGCAGTTCTTC. Its translation: CASSEGGGAHEQFF.

V usage is TRBV4-3 and J usage is TRBJ1-3; a possible D gene is TRBD1 (5 bases). The germline CDR1 and CDR2 sequences are LGHNA and YSLEER. The V end lost 1 base, the J end lost 2 bases, and 12 bases lay between the germline ends. The CDR3 loop spans 16 amino acids. The CDR3 nucleotides are TGCGCCAGCAGCCAAGTTAGTCAGGGCCCTGGAAACACCATATATTTT. Translating gives CASSQVSQGPGNTIYF.

This clone has a single count. This rearrangement joins TRBV6-5 to TRBJ2-3; TRBD2 aligns across 14 bases. The CDR3 has 15 residues. J gave up 5 bases and V 6 bases, and 4 bases lay outside the gene matches. CDR1 and CDR2 (germline): MNHEY, SVGAGI. CDR3: CASRTSGGALDTQYF. Here the CDR3 DNA reads TGTGCCAGCAGGACTAGCGGGGGGGCCTTAGATACGCAGTATTTT.